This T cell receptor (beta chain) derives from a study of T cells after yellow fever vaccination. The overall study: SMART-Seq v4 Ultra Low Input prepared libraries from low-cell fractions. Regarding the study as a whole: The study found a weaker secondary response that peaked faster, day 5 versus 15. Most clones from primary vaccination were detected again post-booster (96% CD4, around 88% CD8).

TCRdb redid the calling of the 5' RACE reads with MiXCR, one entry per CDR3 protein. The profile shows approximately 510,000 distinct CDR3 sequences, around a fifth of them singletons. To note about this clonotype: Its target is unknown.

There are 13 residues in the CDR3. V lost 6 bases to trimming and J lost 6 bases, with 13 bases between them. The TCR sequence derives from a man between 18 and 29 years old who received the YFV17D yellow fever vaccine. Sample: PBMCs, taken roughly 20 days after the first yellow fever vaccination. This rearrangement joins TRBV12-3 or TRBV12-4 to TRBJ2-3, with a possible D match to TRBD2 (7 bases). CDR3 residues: CASRNAGADTQYF. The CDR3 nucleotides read TGTGCCAGCAGGAACGCGGGGGCTGATACGCAGTATTTT.